This T cell receptor beta chain was documented in a study of blood T cell repertoires in COVID-19 (dated by TCRdb to about 2020). For the wider study: The collaborator samples originated in the United States, Italy and Spain and spanned the acute and convalescent phases of COVID-19. The prospective study material was composed of cDNA or gDNA derived from T cells, B-cell-depleted T cells, or PBMCs. Deeply sampled blood TCRbeta repertoires from subjects exposed to, actively infected with, or recovered from COVID-19 were included in the dataset. The repertoires were released in a freely available public database meant as a resource for research on the immune response to SARS-CoV-2. Samples were obtained from the ongoing ImmuneRACE study (first 160 participants) and from about 1,300 subjects provided by 6 global collaborators. The sample metadata nearly always contained a de-identified subject ID, COVID-19 status, age in years and sex. Where available, HLA class I and class II types were obtained from metadata supplied by the sample provider rather than from assay-based typing. The paper as a whole reports these results and caveats: The quantity of clinical and demographic metadata differed by source and by participant and was supplied without curation.

One collaborating source in Seattle enrolled patients while the patients were actively infected and followed the patients over time throughout the course of disease. The collaborating institutions used their own protocols to collect whole blood in K2EDTA tubes. Collaborator samples were shipped for TCRbeta analysis as frozen whole blood, isolated PBMCs, or DNA extracted from either sample type. To note about this clone: The clone's antigen remains unknown. It has no much larger one-base neighbor in the sample; base qualities were not kept.

From the cysteine through the phenylalanine, the CDR3 covers 15 amino acids. The entry retains the CDR3 DNA only, 45 bases that are in frame from base 1. V is pruned by 2 bases and J by 4 bases, leaving 7 bases of the junction without a gene match. Per the germline V gene, SGHTA is the CDR1 and FQGNSA is the CDR2. The immunoSEQ Assay, a bias-controlled multiplex PCR, was used to amplify TCRbeta CDR3 regions from genomic DNA. The original pipeline was this. Within the assay, amplification of reference gene primers was used to estimate how many nucleated cells each sample contained. Sequence reads were collapsed and filtered to measure the absolute abundance of every unique TCRbeta CDR3 rearrangement. For each sample, productive Simpson clonality was calculated by taking the square root of Simpson's diversity index across productive rearrangements. Entries here come from immuneACCESS through TCRdb and include only in-frame sequences with V and J called. Some clones fail to appear in such tables; in the studies checked, an unresolved V gene covers under half of the shortfall, and the cause of the remainder is unknown. The V and J calls and clone size were taken over from that table, and D and trimming were inferred from the DNA. Recorded for this sample are about 320,000 clones; 88% of them occurred a single time. The ten largest clones take up around 1.6% of the sample.

The rearrangement joined TRBV7-2 to TRBJ2-7, with TRBD1 matching 8 junction bases. The origin of this receptor is a woman in her twenties or thirties with COVID-19, enrolled during active disease. The sample taken for sequencing was peripheral blood. The CDR3 protein sequence reads: CASSLWSGGNYEQYF. In nucleotides, the sequence is TGTGCCAGCAGCTTATGGTCAGGGGGCAATTACGAGCAGTACTTC.